One and the same sample provided the 32 T cell receptor beta chains below, sequenced in a study of blood T cell repertoires in COVID-19. Assay used: immunoSEQ multiplex PCR; TCRdb lists only in-frame clones, some missing. The sample contains around 25,000 clones, 88% of which appear only once. The sequenced sample was peripheral blood. These receptors were obtained from a woman aged 50 to 65 with active COVID-19.

The genes are TRBV2 and TRBJ2-4, with D perhaps matching TRBD2 (6 bases). Germline values: CDR1 SNHLY, CDR2 FYNNEI. The CDR3 length is 12 residues. The ends were cut back, 6 bases at V and 6 bases at J, with 9 bases in the middle. CDR3 bases: TGTGCCAGCAGACTAGCAGGAAACATTCAGTACTTC. Translating gives CASRLAGNIQYF.

The chain combines TRBV18 with TRBJ2-1, with TRBD2 matching over 9 bases. The CDR3 has 17 amino acids. Trimming at V came to 4 bases and at J to 0 bases, leaving 7 bases not matched to a gene. The V gene's germline CDR1 is KGHSH and CDR2 LQKENI. CDR3: CASSRIPREGSYNEQFF. The CDR3 DNA reads as TGTGCCAGCTCACGAATCCCGCGGGAGGGCTCCTACAATGAGCAGTTCTTC.

This sequence joins TRBV9 and TRBJ2-3; tentatively, D is TRBD2 (5 bases). From germline, CDR1 is SGDLS and CDR2 YYNGEE. The CDR3 totals 16 residues. Trimming removed 0 bases from V and 6 bases from J, with 17 bases in between. The CDR3 sequence is CASSVAGSQVEDTQYF. The CDR3 region has the DNA TGTGCCAGCAGCGTAGCGGGAAGTCAGGTGGAGGATACGCAGTATTTT.

The chain recombines TRBV19 with TRBJ1-1; 7 nucleotides align to TRBD1. V lost 2 bases, J lost 6 bases, and 9 bases stayed unmatched. Germline V gene sequence: CDR1 LNHDA, CDR2 SQIVND (reference sequence). This CDR3 comprises 15 residues. This CDR3 is CASSIRRQGISEAFF. The DNA of the CDR3 is TGTGCCAGTAGTATACGCCGACAGGGTATTTCTGAAGCTTTCTTT.

This sequence joins TRBV5-1 and TRBJ2-7; 9 bases fit TRBD1. V dropped 4 bases and J dropped 4; count of bases not matched to a gene: 9. The CDR3 is 15 residues long. Germline V lookup: CDR1 SGHRS, CDR2 YFSETQ. The CDR3 nucleotides read TGCGCCAGCAGCCCCTTACAGGGGGCTGGGTACGAGCAGTACTTC. Amino acid sequence: CASSPLQGAGYEQYF.

The V gene is TRBV29-1, the J gene TRBJ2-2, with 8 positions matching TRBD1. With V trimmed by 7 bases and J by 2 bases, 6 bases remained unmatched. In germline, CDR1 is SQVTM, CDR2 ANQGSEA. This CDR3 region has 14 residues. The chain's CDR3 is CSALGQANTGELFF. CDR3 nucleotides: TGCAGCGCGTTGGGACAGGCCAACACCGGGGAGCTGTTTTTT.

This chain links TRBV4-2 with TRBJ2-2; 8 bases map to TRBD2. Trimming at V came to 0 bases and at J to 5 bases, leaving 17 bases not matched to a gene. The CDR3 runs to 20 residues. The germline V gene has CDR1 LGHNA and CDR2 YNFKEQ. The CDR3 region is CASSQDRGMGAAGVTGELFF. The DNA for the CDR3 is TGTGCCAGCAGCCAAGATAGGGGGATGGGAGCAGCGGGAGTTACCGGGGAGCTGTTTTTT.

The gene calls are TRBV30 and TRBJ2-1, with 10 bases identical to TRBD2. The ends lost 1 base at V and 4 bases at J; junction bases unmatched: 4. The CDR3 totals 15 residues. CDR1 and CDR2 (germline): GTSNPN, SVGIG (reference sequence). CDR3 bases: TGTGCCTGGAGTGCCCTAGCGGGAGTATACAATGAGCAGTTCTTC. Its translation: CAWSALAGVYNEQFF.

This chain connects TRBV5-1 to TRBJ2-2, with 13 bases fitting TRBD2. The V gene's germline CDR1 is SGHRS and CDR2 YFSETQ. Losses at the gene ends were 1 base for V and 4 bases for J; bases not matched to a gene: 1. The CDR3 loop spans 16 amino acids. The CDR3 here is CASSLRTSGSTGELFF. The CDR3 coding sequence is TGCGCCAGCAGCTTGAGGACTAGCGGGAGCACCGGGGAGCTGTTTTTT.

Here the CDR3 reads CASSQEARTGTGSNTIYF. Here the CDR3 DNA reads TGCGCCAGCAGCCAAGAGGCAAGAACCGGGACAGGGTCAAACACCATATATTTT. This sequence joins TRBV4-1 and TRBJ1-3; 9 bases line up with TRBD1. V was clipped by 0 bases and J by 6 bases; unmatched bases: 12. In germline, CDR1 is MGHRA, CDR2 YSYEKL. This CDR3 has 18 amino acids.

This chain connects TRBV2 to TRBJ1-2, with 8 bases that match TRBD1. Unmatched junction bases numbered 8, after V lost 5 bases and J lost 6 bases. Germline values: CDR1 SNHLY, CDR2 FYNNEI. This CDR3 has 14 residues. Written as DNA, the CDR3 is TGTGCCAGCAGTCGACTTGGACAGGGCGATGGCTACACCTTC. Residues: CASSRLGQGDGYTF.

In this sample, this clone turned up a few times. This chain links TRBV10-3 with TRBJ2-5, with D maybe TRBD1 (6 bases). The CDR3 is made up of 15 amino acids. Trimming took 2 bases from V and 5 from J, leaving 15 bases between them. The germline CDR1 and CDR2 sequences are ENHRY and SYGVKD. The CDR3 nucleotides read TGTGCCATCAGTGAGCCGACACAGGGTACGGAGACCCAGTACTTC. It specifies CAISEPTQGTETQYF.

A few counts support this clone. The chain joins TRBV12-3 or TRBV12-4 to TRBJ1-2; D might be TRBD1 (5 bases). This CDR3 contains 13 residues. The ends were cut back, 5 bases at V and 1 base at J, with 8 bases in the middle. The CDR3 spells CASSGRGNYGYTF. The CDR3 DNA reads TGTGCCAGCAGTGGGAGGGGTAACTATGGCTACACCTTC.

V usage is TRBV7-9 and J usage is TRBJ2-2; the match to TRBD2 covers 8 bases. The germline gives CDR1 SEHNR, CDR2 FQNEAQ (reference sequence). With 5 bases clipped from V and 4 bases from J, the junction kept 9 bases outside the gene matches. The CDR3 extends over 16 amino acids. CDR3 amino acids: CASSEAIAGITGELFF. As DNA, the CDR3 is TGTGCCAGCAGCGAGGCGATAGCGGGAATCACCGGGGAGCTGTTTTTT. Filled out from reference TRBV7-9 and TRBJ2-2, the complete variable domain reads DTGVSQNPRHKITKRGQNVTFRCDPISEHNRLYWYRQTLGQGPEFLTYFQNEAQLEKSRLLSDRFSAERPKGSFSTLEIQRTEQGDSAMYLCASSEAIAGITGELFFGEGSRLTVL.

V and J are TRBV28 and TRBJ2-7, with 11 bases aligning to TRBD2. There are 19 residues in the CDR3. Germline values: CDR1 MDHEN, CDR2 SYDVKM. Losses at the gene ends were 1 base for V and 4 bases for J; bases not matched to a gene: 15. The CDR3, as DNA: TGTGCCAGCAGTTTATTAGCGAGAGGGCTAGCGGGAGGAGGGTACGAGCAGTACTTC. Protein: CASSLLARGLAGGGYEQYF.

This chain uses TRBV10-3 with TRBJ1-1; 12 nucleotides agree with TRBD1. The V and J ends lost 10 bases and 7 bases, in that order; junction bases with no gene match: 10. Germline-derived CDR1 and CDR2 are ENHRY and SYGVKD. There are 14 residues in the CDR3. The CDR3 nucleotides are TGTGCCAGTCGGGACAGGGGGCTGGTGGGTGAAGCTTTCTTT. This encodes CASRDRGLVGEAFF.

V usage is TRBV7-9 and J usage is TRBJ2-7; TRBD1 matches at 9 bases. This CDR3 is built from 15 residues. Unmatched junction bases numbered 5, after V lost 5 bases and J lost 0 bases. The germline V gene encodes CDR1 SEHNR and CDR2 FQNEAQ (reference sequence). CDR3 region: CASSPGQGHSYEQYF. CDR3 DNA sequence: TGTGCCAGCAGCCCTGGACAGGGGCACTCCTACGAGCAGTACTTC. The variable domain in full, completed from reference TRBV7-9 and TRBJ2-7, reads DTGVSQNPRHKITKRGQNVTFRCDPISEHNRLYWYRQTLGQGPEFLTYFQNEAQLEKSRLLSDRFSAERPKGSFSTLEIQRTEQGDSAMYLCASSPGQGHSYEQYFGPGTRLTVT.

The genes are TRBV7-9 and TRBJ1-5; D unclear. V dropped 1 base and J dropped 7 bases, with 8 bases sitting between them. This CDR3 is 13 amino acids long. Looked up from germline, CDR1 is SEHNR and CDR2 is FQNEAQ (reference sequence). The DNA of the CDR3 is TGTGCCAGCAGCTTAGGTCCGGGACAGCCCCAGCATTTT. Its protein is CASSLGPGQPQHF. The whole variable domain, remainder taken from reference TRBV7-9 and TRBJ1-5, is DTGVSQNPRHKITKRGQNVTFRCDPISEHNRLYWYRQTLGQGPEFLTYFQNEAQLEKSRLLSDRFSAERPKGSFSTLEIQRTEQGDSAMYLCASSLGPGQPQHFGDGTRLSIL.

This chain joins TRBV9 and TRBJ2-1; no definite D call. Deletions cut 0 bases from V and 7 bases from J, with 11 bases between. The germline V gene encodes CDR1 SGDLS and CDR2 YYNGEE. The CDR3 contains 14 residues. The CDR3 DNA is TGTGCCAGCAGCGTAGTGGATTCTAGAAATGAGCAGTTCTTC. This codes for CASSVVDSRNEQFF.

The CDR3 DNA is TGTGCCATCTCAAGTAGGGCTAACAGGGCGAACACTGAAGCTTTCTTT. Its protein product is CAISSRANRANTEAFF. The chain has TRBV10-3 and TRBJ1-1; D possibly corresponds to TRBD1 (6 bases). Germline V CDR1 and CDR2: ENHRY, SYGVKD. This CDR3 is built from 16 residues. V lost 8 bases and J lost 1, with 20 bases in between.

The genes are TRBV11-3 and TRBJ2-1, with 9 bases lining up with TRBD2. This CDR3 has 15 residues. V was clipped by 1 base and J by 5 bases; unmatched bases: 3. Germline CDR1 SGHNT, CDR2 YENEEA. The CDR3 is CASSLGAGGHNEQFF. The CDR3 DNA follows: TGTGCCAGCAGCTTAGGAGCGGGAGGCCACAATGAGCAGTTCTTC.

This sequence joins TRBV19 and TRBJ2-1; 12 bases align to TRBD2. The CDR3 is 16 amino acids. J was trimmed by 5 bases and V by 2 bases; bases with no gene match: 4. CDR1 and CDR2 (germline): LNHDA, SQIVND (reference sequence). CDR3 coding DNA: TGTGCCAGTAGTATATCCCGGACTAGCGGGAACAATGAGCAGTTCTTC. This gives the protein CASSISRTSGNNEQFF.

This rearrangement joins TRBV7-6 to TRBJ2-7; 7 nucleotides agree with TRBD2. Germline V gene sequence: CDR1 SGHVS, CDR2 FNYEAQ. The CDR3 covers 15 residues. Trimming took 5 bases from V and 6 from J; bases not matched to a gene: 13. The CDR3 DNA follows: TGTGCCAGCAGCCTGGGTGCGGGAGAGGGCCTCGAGCAGTACTTC. Protein sequence: CASSLGAGEGLEQYF.

By proportion, this clone is medium-sized. The chain has TRBV6-7 and TRBJ2-3; TRBD2 aligns across 12 bases. TRBV6-7 is placed among ORFs of uncertain function. The CDR3 is 20 amino acids. J lost 3 bases, V lost 6 bases, and 19 bases had no gene match. CDR3 in DNA: TGTGCCAGCAGAACACGGGTTATGGCTAGCGGGAGGGGAGAGACAGATACGCAGTATTTT. This translates into CASRTRVMASGRGETDTQYF.

The chain is built from TRBV6-5 and TRBJ1-2; D ambiguous. Germline loops: CDR1 MNHEY, CDR2 SVGAGI. The CDR3 loop spans 14 amino acids. Trimming removed 7 bases at V and 7 bases at J, with 19 bases between. The DNA for the CDR3 is TGTGCCAGCATCTATCGGAGGGCCGTTTTTGGCTACACCTTC. Translating gives CASIYRRAVFGYTF.

The sample holds one count of this clone. This rearrangement joins TRBV6-1 to TRBJ1-1, with 10 bases aligning to TRBD1. There are 13 residues in the CDR3. The junction had 6 bases not matched to a gene; V was cut back by 3 bases and J by 11 bases. Germline V lookup: CDR1 MNHNS, CDR2 SASEGT. The CDR3 DNA reads as TGTGCCAGCAGTGAGAGACAGGGGGCCTCGGCTTTCTTT. It encodes CASSERQGASAFF.

The table lists this clone with a count of one. V usage is TRBV27 and J usage is TRBJ2-7, with 12 bases matching TRBD2. CDR1 is MNHEY and CDR2 is SMNVEV in the germline V gene (reference sequence). With V trimmed by 5 bases and J by 2 bases, 7 bases remained unmatched. The CDR3 spans 16 residues. Written as DNA, the CDR3 is TGTGCCAGCAGTACCATACTAGCGGGAGGTGCCTACGAGCAGTACTTC. It codes for CASSTILAGGAYEQYF.

Only a few counts were recorded for this clone. The genes are TRBV9 and TRBJ1-1; no clear D gene. The CDR3 is 13 amino acids. The V end was cut by 3 bases, the J end by 1 base, with 7 bases between. Germline V gene sequence: CDR1 SGDLS, CDR2 YYNGEE. CDR3 bases: TGTGCCAGCAGCGAGCATGCGAACACTGAAGCTTTCTTT. Translated: CASSEHANTEAFF.

The J gene is TRBJ2-3, the V gene TRBV5-4, with 8 nucleotides matching TRBD2. V trimming: 2 bases; J trimming: 4 bases; junction bases outside the gene matches: 3. Germline CDR1 is SGHNT and CDR2 is YYREEE (reference sequence). The CDR3 loop spans 14 amino acids. The CDR3 DNA follows: TGTGCCAGCAGCTTCCGGGAGGGCCCAGATACGCAGTATTTT. It encodes CASSFREGPDTQYF. Drawing the rest from reference TRBV5-4 and TRBJ2-3, the complete variable domain is ETGVTQSPTHLIKTRGQQVTLRCSSQSGHNTVSWYQQALGQGPQFIFQYYREEENGRGNFPPRFSGLQFPNYSSELNVNALELDDSALYLCASSFREGPDTQYFGPGTRLTVL.

The V call is TRBV28, the J call TRBJ2-5; 8 nucleotides match TRBD2. V was clipped by 5 bases and J by 1 base; unmatched bases: 6. CDR1 is MDHEN and CDR2 is SYDVKM in the germline V gene. The CDR3 loop spans 15 amino acids. The CDR3 protein is CASSILAGVQETQYF. DNA of the CDR3: TGTGCCAGCAGTATTCTAGCGGGCGTCCAAGAGACCCAGTACTTC.

In its sample, this clone was seen once. V usage is TRBV5-1 and J usage is TRBJ1-2, with TRBD1 as a possible D gene (5 bases). Per the germline V gene, CDR1 is SGHRS and CDR2 is YFSETQ. This CDR3 is 15 amino acids long. Trimming stripped 2 bases from V and 3 bases from J, with 14 bases between. The CDR3 DNA sequence: TGCGCCAGCAGCTTTTCTCAGGGCCGAGACTATGGCTACACCTTC. As protein: CASSFSQGRDYGYTF.

The V gene is TRBV28, the J gene TRBJ1-1, with D unclear. The V gene's germline CDR1 is MDHEN and CDR2 SYDVKM. Trimming cost V 4 bases and J 8 bases, with 8 bases left between them. The CDR3 totals 11 residues. This chain's CDR3 is CASSSVKEAFF. CDR3 sequence (DNA): TGTGCCAGCAGTTCTGTAAAAGAAGCTTTCTTT.